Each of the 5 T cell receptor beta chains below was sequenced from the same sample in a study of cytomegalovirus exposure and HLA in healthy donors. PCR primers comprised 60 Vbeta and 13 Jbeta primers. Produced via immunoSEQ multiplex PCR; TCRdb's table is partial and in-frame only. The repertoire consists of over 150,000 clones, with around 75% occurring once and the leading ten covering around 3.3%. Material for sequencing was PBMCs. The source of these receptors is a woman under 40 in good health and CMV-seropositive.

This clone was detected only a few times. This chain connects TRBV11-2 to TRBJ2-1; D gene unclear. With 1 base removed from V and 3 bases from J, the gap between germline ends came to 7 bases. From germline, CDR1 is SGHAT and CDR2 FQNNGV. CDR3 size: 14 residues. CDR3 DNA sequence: TGTGCCAGCAGCTTAGTACGGAGCTACAATGAGCAGTTCTTC. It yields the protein CASSLVRSYNEQFF.

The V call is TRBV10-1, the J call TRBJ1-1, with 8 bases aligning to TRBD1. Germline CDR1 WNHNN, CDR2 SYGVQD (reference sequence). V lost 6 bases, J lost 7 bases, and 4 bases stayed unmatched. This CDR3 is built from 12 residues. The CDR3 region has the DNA TGCGCCAGCAGCAATGACAGGGGTGAAGCTTTCTTT. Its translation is CASSNDRGEAFF.

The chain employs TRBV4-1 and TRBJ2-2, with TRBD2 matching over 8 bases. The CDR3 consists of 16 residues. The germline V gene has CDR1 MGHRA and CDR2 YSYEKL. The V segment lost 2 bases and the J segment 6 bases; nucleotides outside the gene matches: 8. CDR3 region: CASSQPPGLGPGELFF. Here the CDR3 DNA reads TGCGCCAGCAGCCAACCCCCGGGACTAGGACCCGGGGAGCTGTTTTTT.

The CDR3 DNA follows: TGTGCCAGCTCAGACCGGGGGAACACTGAAGCTTTCTTT. The encoded protein is CASSDRGNTEAFF. The chain couples TRBV18 to TRBJ1-1, with D hard to call. CDR1 and CDR2 (germline): KGHSH, LQKENI. The CDR3 is made up of 13 amino acids. V lost 5 bases, J lost 1 base, and 8 bases lay in between.

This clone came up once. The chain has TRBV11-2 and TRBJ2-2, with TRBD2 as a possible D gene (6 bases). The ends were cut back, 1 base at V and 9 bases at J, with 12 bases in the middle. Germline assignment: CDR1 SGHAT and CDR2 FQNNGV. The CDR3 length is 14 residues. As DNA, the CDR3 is TGTGCCAGCAGCTTAGTACCGCGGGGCCGGGAGCTGTTTTTT. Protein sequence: CASSLVPRGRELFF.